This T cell receptor (beta chain) was identified during a study of T-cell reconstitution after alpha-beta-depleted transplantation in children. Germline CDR1 and CDR2: SGHNT and YYREEE (reference sequence). The CDR3 is 14 residues long. Trimming took 4 bases from V and 4 from J; bases not matched to a gene: 2. This clonotype was observed a few times. Library preparation (for TCRbeta) was performed with unique molecular identifiers. TCRdb used MiXCR to reprocess the PCR reads, holding one entry per CDR3 protein. The table lists around 15,000 distinct CDR3 sequences, around 7.7% of them singletons. This TCR came from a boy younger than two who had a stem cell transplant for Wiskott-Aldrich syndrome, so the T cells may come from the graft donor. The sample was PBMCs, mostly from graft donor cells, taken 60 days after TCRalphabeta/CD19-depleted stem cell transplant. The gene calls are TRBV5-4 and TRBJ2-1, with 10 bases lining up with TRBD2. CDR3 bases: TGTGCCAGCAGCAGGACTAGCGGATACAATGAGCAGTTCTTC. It encodes CASSRTSGYNEQFF.